This T cell receptor (beta chain) emerged from a study of shared clonotypes between healthy human individuals. Whole-study context: CD4 naive cells filled three plates per donor, CD4 memory three, CD8 naive two and CD8 memory one.

The CDR3 has 16 residues. Germline V gene lookup returns CDR1 SGHTA and CDR2 FQGTGA. Losses at the gene ends were 5 bases for V and 7 bases for J; bases not matched to a gene: 10. The donors were adults (healthy and HIV-negative) with no recent acute infections or vaccinations. Within Nashville, Tennessee resided all donors, each a Caucasian adult. Clones were read by immunoSEQ multiplex PCR, and TCRdb kept only the in-frame ones, dropping some. The data contain approximately 2,000,000 clones, 85% to 95% of them singletons. As concerns this clone: Its antigen is as yet unknown.

Whole-study results and caveats: The sole specimen, blood, was sampled, and tissue repertoires likely differ.

Material: naive CD4+ T cells from PBMCs. The subset: CD45RA+ positively selected. The chain couples TRBV7-3 to TRBJ2-1, with 11 bases identical to TRBD2. The clonotype comes from a man aged 18 to 29 in good health. Some clones in this sample may be carry-over from other donors' samples. In DNA, the CDR3 is TGTGCCAGCAGCGTCATACTAGCGGGAGACAGTAATGAGCAGTTCTTC. Encoded protein: CASSVILAGDSNEQFF.